The rows below give T cell receptor beta chains drawn from one sample of a study of technical replicates of blood from a handful of donors. TCRdb's table, derived via immunoSEQ multiplex PCR, lists solely in-frame clones and lacks some. The sample carries approximately 13,000 clones, approximately 81% recorded once. Input material: PBMCs. All receptors derive from a human donor in good health. The CDR3 runs from the conserved cysteine through the conserved F or W. A D gene is named only where the DNA matches it firmly. Not every row has a clone size; where given, it reads once, few, many or a size class.

J gene | V gene | clone size | D gene | CDR3 protein | CDR3 DNA
TRBJ1-3 | TRBV2 | - | TRBD1 | CASSEGTGVGDTIYF | TGTGCCAGCAGTGAAGGGACAGGTGTTGGAGACACCATATATTTT
TRBJ2-7 | TRBV5-1 | - | TRBD2 | CASSLALSSGRKDYEQYF | TGCGCCAGCAGCTTGGCCTTGTCTAGCGGGAGGAAGGACTACGAGCAGTACTTC
TRBJ2-5 | TRBV7-2 | once | - | CASSNREETQYF | TGTGCCAGCAGCAATCGGGAGGAGACCCAGTACTTC
TRBJ2-5 | TRBV2 | - | - | CASSVGERTQYF | TGTGCCAGCAGTGTCGGGGAACGGACCCAGTACTTC
TRBJ2-1 | TRBV5-8 | - | TRBD2 | CASSPGLAGAREQFF | TGTGCCAGCAGCCCCGGACTAGCGGGAGCTCGCGAGCAGTTCTTC
TRBJ2-2 | TRBV7-3 | few | TRBD1 | CASSLMTGVVGELFF | TGTGCCAGCAGCTTAATGACAGGGGTTGTCGGGGAGCTGTTTTTT
TRBJ1-2 | TRBV5-6 | - | - | CASSLTGGAGSGYTF | TGTGCCAGCAGCCTAACCGGTGGGGCAGGATCAGGCTACACCTTC
TRBJ1-5 | TRBV6-1 | - | - | CASSESTLGVIQPQHF | TGTGCCAGCAGTGAATCCACCCTAGGGGTAATTCAGCCCCAGCATTTT
TRBJ2-4 | TRBV5-6 | - | - | CASSSLIVAGARDIQYF | TGTGCCAGCAGCTCGCTGATTGTTGCGGGGGCTCGGGACATTCAGTACTTC
TRBJ2-5 | TRBV19 | - | TRBD1 | CASSIWGQAQETQYF | TGTGCCAGTAGTATATGGGGACAGGCCCAAGAGACCCAGTACTTC
TRBJ2-2 | TRBV6-5 | - | - | CASSYSGGTNTGELFF | TGTGCCAGCAGTTACTCGGGGGGAACGAACACCGGGGAGCTGTTTTTT
TRBJ2-7 | TRBV5-1 | - | TRBD2 | CASSLEGTTYEQYF | TGCGCCAGCAGCTTGGAGGGGACTACTTACGAGCAGTACTTC
TRBJ1-5 | TRBV6-6 | once | - | CASSYSQGRGQPQHF | TGTGCCAGCAGTTACTCCCAGGGGCGAGGGCAGCCCCAGCATTTT
TRBJ2-7 | TRBV27 | - | TRBD2 | CASSLMGGPGEQYF | TGTGCCAGCAGTTTGATGGGAGGGCCTGGCGAGCAGTACTTC
TRBJ2-7 | TRBV30 | once | - | CAFYETGYYEQYF | TGTGCCTTCTACGAGACTGGATATTACGAGCAGTACTTC
TRBJ1-4 | TRBV5-4 | once | - | CASSRAGVSNEKLFF | TGTGCCAGCAGCCGGGCGGGGGTCTCTAATGAAAAACTGTTTTTT
TRBJ2-2 | TRBV2 | - | TRBD2 | CATRLAENTGELFF | TGTGCCACACGACTAGCGGAAAACACCGGGGAGCTGTTTTTT
TRBJ2-2 | TRBV27 | - | TRBD1 | CASSFKGANTGELFF | TGTGCCAGCAGTTTTAAGGGGGCAAACACCGGGGAGCTGTTTTTT
TRBJ2-5 | TRBV7-9 | - | TRBD1 | CASSLERRQGALETQYF | TGTGCCAGCAGCTTAGAGAGGCGGCAGGGGGCTTTGGAGACCCAGTACTTC
TRBJ1-3 | TRBV30 | - | - | CAWSVGQGNTIYF | TGTGCCTGGAGTGTGGGGCAGGGAAACACCATATATTTT
TRBJ1-2 | TRBV5-1 | few | TRBD1 | CASSGAGTGEPIFYGYTF | TGCGCCAGCAGCGGGGCCGGGACAGGGGAACCTATCTTCTATGGCTACACCTTC
TRBJ2-5 | TRBV15 | - | TRBD2 | CATSMPSGQETQYF | TGTGCCACCAGCATGCCTAGCGGCCAAGAGACCCAGTACTTC
TRBJ1-2 | TRBV7-8 | - | - | CASSLYGSRVGYTF | TGTGCCAGCAGCTTATATGGATCCCGGGTAGGCTACACCTTC
TRBJ1-2 | TRBV19 | - | TRBD1 | CASSKQGGDVWYGYTF | TGTGCCAGTAGCAAACAAGGGGGCGACGTCTGGTATGGCTACACCTTC
TRBJ2-2 | TRBV29-1 | - | - | CSVMSHTSTGELFF | TGCAGCGTGATGTCCCACACAAGCACCGGGGAGCTGTTTTTT
TRBJ1-4 | TRBV25-1 | few | TRBD1 | CASSTPGTGYATNEKLFF | TGTGCCAGCAGTACCCCCGGGACAGGGTATGCAACTAATGAAAAACTGTTTTTT
TRBJ2-1 | TRBV18 | - | TRBD2 | CASSRGLAAYNEQFF | TGTGCCAGCTCGCGAGGACTAGCGGCCTACAATGAGCAGTTCTTC
TRBJ1-2 | TRBV19 | - | TRBD1 | CATRRDTGEAYGYTF | TGTGCCACCAGAAGGGATACAGGGGAGGCCTATGGCTACACCTTC
TRBJ2-1 | TRBV19 | - | TRBD2 | CASSISGLAGHEQFF | TGTGCCAGTAGTATCTCGGGACTAGCGGGTCATGAGCAGTTCTTC
TRBJ2-3 | TRBV10-1 | - | TRBD2 | CASSGRGTSGRADTQYF | TGCGCCAGCAGTGGGAGGGGGACTAGCGGGAGAGCAGATACGCAGTATTTT
TRBJ2-7 | TRBV5-1 | - | TRBD1 | CASSLARGGLDEQYF | TGCGCCAGCAGCTTGGCTAGAGGGGGCCTCGACGAGCAGTACTTC
TRBJ2-2 | TRBV23-1 | once | - | CASSLNTGELFF | TGCGCCAGCAGCCTAAACACCGGGGAGCTGTTTTTT
TRBJ2-3 | TRBV28 | - | - | CASGVGVTDTQYF | TGTGCCAGCGGGGTCGGGGTCACAGATACGCAGTATTTT
TRBJ1-5 | TRBV19 | - | - | CASSIVSRGNQPQHF | TGTGCCAGTAGTATAGTTTCCAGGGGCAATCAGCCCCAGCATTTT
TRBJ1-4 | TRBV4-1 | once | - | CASSSTTGISNEKLFF | TGCGCCAGCAGCTCTACTACAGGGATCTCTAATGAAAAACTGTTTTTT
TRBJ1-5 | TRBV15 | few | - | CATSRIDQPQHF | TGTGCCACCAGCAGGATAGATCAGCCCCAGCATTTT
TRBJ2-1 | TRBV9 | - | TRBD2 | CASSVEGLAGVEQFF | TGTGCCAGCAGCGTAGAGGGACTAGCGGGAGTTGAGCAGTTCTTC
TRBJ2-5 | TRBV28 | - | TRBD2 | CASSYGWSSGTKETQYF | TGTGCCAGCAGCTATGGGTGGTCTAGCGGGACCAAAGAGACCCAGTACTTC
TRBJ1-3 | TRBV11-2 | - | TRBD1 | CASSTRTGSTRNTIYF | TGTGCCAGCAGCACTCGGACAGGTAGCACCCGTAACACCATATATTTT
TRBJ2-1 | TRBV6-1 | - | - | CASSGSISFSYNEQFF | TGTGCCAGCAGTGGCAGTATTTCCTTCTCCTACAATGAGCAGTTCTTC
TRBJ2-7 | TRBV4-2 | few | - | CASSQERGVNYEQYF | TGTGCCAGCAGCCAAGAGCGTGGAGTAAACTACGAGCAGTACTTC
TRBJ2-7 | TRBV11-2 | - | TRBD1 | CASSLGRTGGHEQYF | TGTGCCAGCAGCTTAGGCCGGACAGGGGGCCACGAGCAGTACTTC
TRBJ1-1 | TRBV14 | few | - | CASTGIYTEAFF | TGTGCCAGCACCGGGATCTACACTGAAGCTTTCTTT
TRBJ2-7 | TRBV10-2 | - | TRBD1 | CASSEGQGYEQYF | TGCGCCAGCAGTGAGGGACAGGGCTACGAGCAGTACTTC
TRBJ2-1 | TRBV7-9 | - | TRBD2 | CASSPRTSGSYNEQFF | TGTGCCAGCAGCCCCCGGACTAGCGGCTCCTACAATGAGCAGTTCTTC
TRBJ2-1 | TRBV25-1 | - | - | CASSEQGFEQFF | TGTGCCAGCAGTGAACAGGGTTTTGAGCAGTTCTTC
TRBJ2-7 | TRBV7-9 | - | TRBD1 | CASSLPDRGHTYEQYF | TGTGCCAGCAGCCTCCCGGACAGGGGGCATACCTACGAGCAGTACTTC
TRBJ1-2 | TRBV4-1 | few | - | CASSQESGNYGYTF | TGCGCCAGCAGCCAAGAGTCAGGAAACTATGGCTACACCTTC
TRBJ2-3 | TRBV19 | - | - | CASSTQGGGTDTQYF | TGTGCCAGTAGTACCCAGGGTGGGGGCACAGATACGCAGTATTTT
TRBJ1-1 | TRBV27 | few | TRBD1 | CASKWDRSVTEAFF | TGTGCCAGCAAATGGGACAGGTCGGTCACTGAAGCTTTCTTT
TRBJ2-1 | TRBV7-9 | - | TRBD2 | CASSSGSGRDEQFF | TGTGCCAGCAGCTCGGGTAGCGGGAGGGATGAGCAGTTCTTC
TRBJ1-5 | TRBV5-1 | - | TRBD1 | CASSLGPGQGVEPQHF | TGCGCCAGCAGCTTAGGACCGGGACAGGGTGTTGAGCCCCAGCATTTT
TRBJ2-2 | TRBV7-3 | few | TRBD1 | CASSYQGDGELFF | TGTGCCAGCAGCTACCAGGGGGACGGGGAGCTGTTTTTT
TRBJ1-3 | TRBV2 | few | - | CAGRGGSGNTIYF | TGTGCCGGGCGGGGGGGCTCTGGAAACACCATATATTTT
TRBJ2-5 | TRBV11-2 | - | - | CASSHLSREFETQYF | TGTGCCAGCAGCCACCTCTCCCGGGAGTTTGAGACCCAGTACTTC
TRBJ2-7 | TRBV4-1 | few | - | CASSQDQGNEQYF | TGCGCCAGCAGCCAAGATCAGGGAAACGAGCAGTACTTC
TRBJ2-1 | TRBV9 | once | - | CASSVNVASSYNEQFF | TGTGCCAGCAGCGTAAACGTAGCGTCTTCCTACAATGAGCAGTTCTTC
TRBJ1-4 | TRBV28 | - | - | CASSVTGTTNEKLFF | TGTGCCAGCAGCGTAACAGGGACGACTAATGAAAAACTGTTTTTT
TRBJ2-5 | TRBV29-1 | - | TRBD1 | CSVELAGGETQYF | TGCAGCGTTGAATTGGCAGGGGGCGAGACCCAGTACTTC